What follows are 26 T cell receptor beta chains derived from one specimen sequenced in a study of beta chain features in type 1 diabetes. Sequencing targeted expressed TCRB transcripts, as all isolated RNA had been reverse transcribed. Method: immunoSEQ multiplex PCR; TCRdb's copy keeps in-frame clones and lacks some. This table holds 640,000 or so clones, 11% to 15% found once. For these receptors, no antigen is known. Study conclusions and caveats: All four CD4+ subsets of Type 1 diabetes patients contained TCRB CDR3s that were moderately but significantly shorter.

Material for sequencing was naive CD4+ T cells from blood. These receptors originate from a man younger than 30 with type 1 diabetes.

The genes are TRBV28 and TRBJ1-5; TRBD1 might be the D (5 bases). Germline values: CDR1 MDHEN, CDR2 SYDVKM. V lost 5 bases and J 5 bases, leaving 19 bases between the germline ends. The CDR3 covers 16 residues. This CDR3 is CASSPPGQAPYQPQHF. The CDR3 bases are TGTGCCAGCAGTCCCCCAGGGCAGGCGCCCTATCAGCCCCAGCATTTT.

This clone was counted a few times. V and J are TRBV7-2 and TRBJ2-1; 10 nucleotides match TRBD2. The germline CDR1 and CDR2 sequences are SGHTA and FQGNSA. CDR3 length: 15 amino acids. V lost 5 bases to trimming and J lost 4 bases; unmatched junction nucleotides: 5. CDR3 in DNA: TGTGCCAGCAGCCCTGGGACTAGCGAGTACAATGAGCAGTTCTTC. It is translated as CASSPGTSEYNEQFF.

CDR3 amino acids: CASRIAGNPYNEQFF. The CDR3 nucleotides read TGTGCCAGCAGAATAGCGGGAAACCCCTACAATGAGCAGTTCTTC. The chain recombines TRBV7-2 with TRBJ2-1; TRBD2 agrees at 8 bases. V was clipped by 6 bases and J by 2 bases; unmatched bases: 6. The CDR3 runs 15 residues. CDR1 is SGHTA, CDR2 FQGNSA, per germline.

The chain joins TRBV19 to TRBJ1-2, with unresolved D. The ends were cut back, 5 bases at V and 7 bases at J, with 14 bases in the middle. Germline assignment: CDR1 LNHDA and CDR2 SQIVND (reference sequence). The length of the CDR3 is 13 residues. The chain's CDR3 is CASSLYPKIGYTF. In DNA, the CDR3 is TGTGCCAGTAGTCTTTATCCCAAGATTGGCTACACCTTC. Full variable domain (rest looked up from reference TRBV19 and TRBJ1-2): DGGITQSPKYLFRKEGQNVTLSCEQNLNHDAMYWYRQDPGQGLRLIYYSQIVNDFQKGDIAEGYSVSREKKESFPLTVTSAQKNPTAFYLCASSLYPKIGYTFGSGTRLTVV.

This clone was counted a few times. The chain uses TRBV10-3 and TRBJ2-7; D unresolved. CDR1 and CDR2 (germline): ENHRY, SYGVKD. Deletions cut 3 bases from V and 0 bases from J, with 6 bases between. CDR3 length: 13 residues. The CDR3 spells CAISEYSSYEQYF. CDR3 coding DNA: TGTGCCATCAGTGAATACAGCTCCTACGAGCAGTACTTC.

The chain couples TRBV6-1 to TRBJ2-1; 12 nucleotides align to TRBD1. The V and J ends lost 6 bases and 6 bases, in that order; junction bases with no gene match: 3. Germline CDR1 is MNHNS and CDR2 is SASEGT. CDR3 size: 14 residues. In DNA form, the CDR3 reads TGTGCCAGCAGGGGACAGGGGGCCGGCAATGAGCAGTTCTTC. This encodes CASRGQGAGNEQFF.

There are a few counts of this clone. The V call is TRBV27, the J call TRBJ2-4, with D perhaps TRBD1 (5 bases). The CDR3 is 18 residues long. CDR1 is MNHEY, CDR2 SMNVEV, per germline (reference sequence). Between the trimmed V and J ends, which lost 0 bases and 0 bases, there was a span of 15 bases. The CDR3, as DNA: TGTGCCAGCAGTTTATCTTGGTATTCAGGGATAGCCAAAAACATTCAGTACTTC. It specifies CASSLSWYSGIAKNIQYF.

The V and J genes are TRBV5-1 and TRBJ2-1; unclear D gene. The CDR3 runs 15 residues. Germline V gene sequence: CDR1 SGHRS, CDR2 YFSETQ. The V end lost 0 bases, the J end lost 0 bases, and 7 bases lay between the germline ends. CDR3 sequence reads: CASSLAPVSYNEQFF. In DNA, the CDR3 is TGCGCCAGCAGCTTGGCCCCTGTCTCCTACAATGAGCAGTTCTTC.

V usage is TRBV27 and J usage is TRBJ2-7; D possibly corresponds to TRBD1 (5 bases). The CDR3 covers 15 residues. Trimming shortened V by 4 bases and J by 2 bases, and 15 bases separated the two germline ends. The germline V gene encodes CDR1 MNHEY and CDR2 SMNVEV (reference sequence). CDR3 region: CASSWVKGPTYEQYF. CDR3 nucleotides: TGTGCCAGCAGTTGGGTTAAGGGGCCCACCTACGAGCAGTACTTC.

The chain carries TRBV11-2 and TRBJ2-1; a weak D match, TRBD1 (7 bases). This CDR3 spans 15 amino acids. V lost 4 bases, J lost 8 bases, and 18 bases lay in between. Germline CDR1 SGHAT, CDR2 FQNNGV. DNA for the CDR3: TGTGCCAGCAGCTCGCCAGGCAGGGGGGAATATGAGCAGTTCTTC. It specifies CASSSPGRGEYEQFF.

This clone was observed a handful of times. J is TRBJ2-5 and V is TRBV7-3; 11 bases are shared with TRBD2. Germline V gives CDR1 SGHTA, CDR2 FQGTGA. The trim removed 4 bases at V and 4 bases at J, leaving 5 bases unmatched. CDR3 size: 15 residues. The chain's CDR3 is CASSSQLAGVETQYF. The DNA of the CDR3 is TGTGCCAGCAGCTCCCAACTAGCGGGGGTAGAGACCCAGTACTTC. Looking up the rest from reference TRBV7-3 and TRBJ2-5 gives the full variable domain: GAGVSQTPSNKVTEKGKYVELRCDPISGHTALYWYRQSLGQGPEFLIYFQGTGAADDSGLPNDRFFAVRPEGSVSTLKIQRTERGDSAVYLCASSSQLAGVETQYFGPGTRLLVL.

The gene calls are TRBV7-9 and TRBJ1-2; D remains unclear. Germline V gene data show CDR1 as SEHNR and CDR2 as FQNEAQ (reference sequence). The CDR3 runs to 14 residues. V lost 5 bases, J lost 3 bases, and 13 bases lay in between. The CDR3 bases are TGTGCCAGCAGCCCCCAAGACTCCGACTATGGCTACACCTTC. Residues: CASSPQDSDYGYTF.

The chain uses TRBV28 and TRBJ2-2; a weak D match, TRBD2 (5 bases). CDR3 length equals 13 residues. Trimming took off 5 bases at V and 5 bases at J, with 9 bases between the two ends. CDR1 is MDHEN, CDR2 SYDVKM, per germline. This CDR3 reads CASSPSGTGELFF. CDR3 nucleotide sequence: TGTGCCAGCAGTCCTTCGGGAACCGGGGAGCTGTTTTTT.

This clone came up a few times. The V call is TRBV28, the J call TRBJ1-2; D not resolved. The CDR3 is 12 residues long. Germline lookup yields CDR1 MDHEN and CDR2 SYDVKM. Trimming shortened V by 2 bases and J by 8 bases, and 9 bases separated the two germline ends. CDR3 sequence (DNA): TGTGCCAGCAGTTTAGCTCTAACGGGCTACACCTTC. Amino acids: CASSLALTGYTF.

This clone was counted ten times or more. V usage is TRBV25-1 and J usage is TRBJ2-7; 8 bases align to TRBD2. Germline assignment: CDR1 MGHDK and CDR2 SYGVNS. The CDR3 consists of 13 residues. Germline trimming cut 8 bases from V and 2 bases from J; bases unmatched to any gene: 5. In DNA form, the CDR3 reads TGTGCCAGCGCTTCGGGAGGGGCCTACGAGCAGTACTTC. This encodes CASASGGAYEQYF.

V usage is TRBV7-2 and J usage is TRBJ2-4; D not resolved. The V and J ends lost 5 bases and 0 bases respectively, with 11 bases between them. The CDR3 is 15 amino acids. CDR1 and CDR2 (germline): SGHTA, FQGNSA. CDR3 sequence (DNA): TGTGCCAGCAGCCCCCGGAGCCCAGCCAAAAACATTCAGTACTTC. Its translation: CASSPRSPAKNIQYF.

The V call is TRBV5-1, the J call TRBJ1-4; D may be TRBD1 (6 bases). The CDR3 runs 16 residues. CDR1 SGHRS and CDR2 YFSETQ come from the germline V gene. Trimming cost V 0 bases and J 7 bases, with 16 bases left between them. The CDR3 coding sequence is TGCGCCAGCAGCTTGGGGTCACAGGGTTTGGGTGAAAAACTGTTTTTT. Translation gives CASSLGSQGLGEKLFF.

This clone has more than one count but fewer than ten. The CDR3 DNA reads as TGTGCCTGGAGGGGCCTAGATTATGGCTACACCTTC. This encodes CAWRGLDYGYTF. The chain has TRBV30 and TRBJ1-2; D unresolved. Germline CDR1 and CDR2: GTSNPN and SVGIG (reference sequence). Trimming took off 3 bases at V and 5 bases at J, with 10 bases between the two ends. This CDR3 is built from 12 residues.

The chain employs TRBV5-1 and TRBJ2-3; the D is unclear. This CDR3 spans 12 amino acids. The V gene lost 6 bases and the J gene lost 4 bases, with 9 bases spanning the gap. Per germline, CDR1 SGHRS and CDR2 YFSETQ. Here the CDR3 DNA reads TGCGCCAGCACCCTGAATGCAGATACGCAGTATTTT. Translating it yields CASTLNADTQYF.

This clone has more than one count but fewer than ten. The CDR3: CASSLGELSGNTIYF. The CDR3 DNA is TGTGCCAGCAGCTTGGGTGAGCTCTCTGGAAACACCATATATTTT. The J gene is TRBJ1-3, the V gene TRBV7-9; no firm D call. Germline V CDR1 and CDR2: SEHNR, FQNEAQ (reference sequence). Trimming took off 3 bases at V and 0 bases at J, with 9 bases between the two ends. The CDR3 is 15 residues long.

This clone was observed once. In nucleotides, the CDR3 is TGTGCCACCAGCAGAGGCAGGGGCACCTACGAGCAGTACTTC. Amino acids: CATSRGRGTYEQYF. The chain carries TRBV15 and TRBJ2-7; tentative D call: TRBD1 (6 bases). CDR1 is LNHNV, CDR2 YYDKDF, per germline (reference sequence). The V end was cut by 1 base, the J end by 2 bases, with 9 bases between. This CDR3 has 14 amino acids.

This clone was seen more than once but under ten times. The chain carries TRBV25-1 and TRBJ2-7; D is uncertain. The CDR3 covers 15 residues. V lost 0 bases and J 2 bases, leaving 11 bases between the germline ends. Germline V lookup: CDR1 MGHDK, CDR2 SYGVNS. CDR3 loop: CASSEYRVLTYEQYF. CDR3 nucleotide sequence: TGTGCCAGCAGTGAATATCGGGTCCTCACCTACGAGCAGTACTTC.

The CDR3 nucleotides read TGCGCCAGCAGCCAACCGGGACAGGGCTACGAGCAGTACTTC. Its translation: CASSQPGQGYEQYF. V usage is TRBV4-1 and J usage is TRBJ2-7; TRBD1 matches 9 bases. The CDR3 has 14 residues. Germline trimming cut 2 bases from V and 3 bases from J; bases unmatched to any gene: 2. Germline values: CDR1 MGHRA, CDR2 YSYEKL.

This chain connects TRBV28 to TRBJ1-2; D not certain. Per the germline V gene, CDR1 is MDHEN and CDR2 is SYDVKM. V was cut by 6 bases and J by 8 bases, with 16 bases left in between. The length of the CDR3 is 13 residues. The CDR3 loop reads CASSPLVGKGYTF. The CDR3 coding sequence is TGTGCCAGCAGCCCACTGGTGGGGAAAGGCTACACCTTC.

This clone was picked up a small number of times. V and J are TRBV7-9 and TRBJ2-3; D unresolved. Per the germline V gene, CDR1 is SEHNR and CDR2 is FQNEAQ (reference sequence). V shed 7 bases and J shed 13 bases, with 6 bases lying between them. The CDR3 runs to 8 residues. In DNA, the CDR3 is TGTGCCAGCACCCCTAAGTATTTT. This gives the protein CASTPKYF.

This clone was counted a few times. This chain connects TRBV13 to TRBJ1-1; D is possibly TRBD1 (5 bases). The V end was cut by 5 bases, the J end by 12 bases, with 19 bases between. Germline CDR1 reads PRHDT; CDR2 reads FYEKMQ (reference sequence). CDR3 size: 13 residues. The CDR3 bases are TGTGCCAGCAGCATCGGGCCGGCCCGGGGGACTTTCTTT. Its protein product is CASSIGPARGTFF.